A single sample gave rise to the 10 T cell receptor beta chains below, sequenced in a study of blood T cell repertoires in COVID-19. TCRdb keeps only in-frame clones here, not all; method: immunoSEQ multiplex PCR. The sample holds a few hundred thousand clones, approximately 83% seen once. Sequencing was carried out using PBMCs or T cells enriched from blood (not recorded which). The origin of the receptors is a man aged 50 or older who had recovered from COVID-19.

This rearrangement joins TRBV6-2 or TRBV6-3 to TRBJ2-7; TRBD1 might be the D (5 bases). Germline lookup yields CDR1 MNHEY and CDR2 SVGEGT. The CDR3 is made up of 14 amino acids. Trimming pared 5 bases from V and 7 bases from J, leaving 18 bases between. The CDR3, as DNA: TGTGCCAGCAGTCCGCCCCGGACAACGAGGGAGCAGTACTTC. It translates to CASSPPRTTREQYF.

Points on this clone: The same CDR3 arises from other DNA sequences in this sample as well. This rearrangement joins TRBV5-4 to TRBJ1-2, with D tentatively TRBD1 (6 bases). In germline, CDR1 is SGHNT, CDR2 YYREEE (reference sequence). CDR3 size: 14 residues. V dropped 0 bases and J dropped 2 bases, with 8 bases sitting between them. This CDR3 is CASSLGQGNYGYTF. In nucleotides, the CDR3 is TGTGCCAGCAGCTTGGGGCAGGGGAACTATGGCTACACCTTC.

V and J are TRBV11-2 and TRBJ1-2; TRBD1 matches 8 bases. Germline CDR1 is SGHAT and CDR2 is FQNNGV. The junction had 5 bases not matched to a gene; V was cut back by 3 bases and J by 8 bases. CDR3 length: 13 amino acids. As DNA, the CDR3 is TGTGCCAGCAGCTTGGACAGGGTAGAAGGCTACACCTTC. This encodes CASSLDRVEGYTF.

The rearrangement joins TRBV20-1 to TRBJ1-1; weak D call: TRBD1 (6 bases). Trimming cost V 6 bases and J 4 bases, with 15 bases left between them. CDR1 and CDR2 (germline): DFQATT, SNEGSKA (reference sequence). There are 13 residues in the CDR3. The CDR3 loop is CSASTGIVTEAFF. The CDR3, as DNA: TGCAGTGCCAGTACAGGGATAGTCACTGAAGCTTTCTTT.

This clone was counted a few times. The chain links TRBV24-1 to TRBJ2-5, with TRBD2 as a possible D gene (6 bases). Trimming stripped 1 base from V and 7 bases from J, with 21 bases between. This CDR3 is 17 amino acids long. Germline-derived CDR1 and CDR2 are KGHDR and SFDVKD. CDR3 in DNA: TGTGCCACCAGTGATTTAAATACAGCCGGGACTGGGGGGACCCAGTACTTC. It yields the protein CATSDLNTAGTGGTQYF.

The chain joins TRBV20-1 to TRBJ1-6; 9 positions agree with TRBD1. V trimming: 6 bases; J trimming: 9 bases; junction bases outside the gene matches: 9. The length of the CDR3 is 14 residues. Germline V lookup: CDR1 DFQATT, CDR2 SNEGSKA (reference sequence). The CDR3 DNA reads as TGCAGTGCCAGTTCCGGGACAGGGAGTTCACCCCTCCACTTT. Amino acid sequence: CSASSGTGSSPLHF.

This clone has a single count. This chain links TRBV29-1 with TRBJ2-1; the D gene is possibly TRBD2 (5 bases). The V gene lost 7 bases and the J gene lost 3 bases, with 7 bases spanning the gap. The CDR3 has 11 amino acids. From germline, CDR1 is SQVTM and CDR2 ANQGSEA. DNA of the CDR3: TGCAGCGCCGAGGGCTACAATGAGCAGTTCTTC. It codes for CSAEGYNEQFF.

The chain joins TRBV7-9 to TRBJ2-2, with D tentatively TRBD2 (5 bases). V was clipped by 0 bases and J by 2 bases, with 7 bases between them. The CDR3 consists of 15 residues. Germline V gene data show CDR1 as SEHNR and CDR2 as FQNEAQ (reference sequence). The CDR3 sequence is CASSLAGSNTGELFF. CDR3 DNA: TGTGCCAGCAGCTTAGCGGGGAGTAACACCGGGGAGCTGTTTTTT. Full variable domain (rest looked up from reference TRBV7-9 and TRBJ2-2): DTGVSQNPRHKITKRGQNVTFRCDPISEHNRLYWYRQTLGQGPEFLTYFQNEAQLEKSRLLSDRFSAERPKGSFSTLEIQRTEQGDSAMYLCASSLAGSNTGELFFGEGSRLTVL.

The CDR3 DNA reads as TGTGCCAGCAGCGCCCGGGGTAGCGGGAGTCCCTGGTCCCAGTACTTC. Translating gives CASSARGSGSPWSQYF. The V call is TRBV13, the J call TRBJ2-5, with 9 bases aligning to TRBD2. The CDR3 consists of 16 residues. Trimming removed 5 bases from V and 9 bases from J; junction bases left unmatched: 16. The germline gives CDR1 PRHDT, CDR2 FYEKMQ (reference sequence).

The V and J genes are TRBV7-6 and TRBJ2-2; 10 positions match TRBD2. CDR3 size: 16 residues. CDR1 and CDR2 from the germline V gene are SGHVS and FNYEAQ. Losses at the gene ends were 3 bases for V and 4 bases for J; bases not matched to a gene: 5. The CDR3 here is CASSFKAGGSTGELFF. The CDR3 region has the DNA TGTGCCAGCAGCTTTAAAGCGGGAGGGAGCACCGGGGAGCTGTTTTTT.